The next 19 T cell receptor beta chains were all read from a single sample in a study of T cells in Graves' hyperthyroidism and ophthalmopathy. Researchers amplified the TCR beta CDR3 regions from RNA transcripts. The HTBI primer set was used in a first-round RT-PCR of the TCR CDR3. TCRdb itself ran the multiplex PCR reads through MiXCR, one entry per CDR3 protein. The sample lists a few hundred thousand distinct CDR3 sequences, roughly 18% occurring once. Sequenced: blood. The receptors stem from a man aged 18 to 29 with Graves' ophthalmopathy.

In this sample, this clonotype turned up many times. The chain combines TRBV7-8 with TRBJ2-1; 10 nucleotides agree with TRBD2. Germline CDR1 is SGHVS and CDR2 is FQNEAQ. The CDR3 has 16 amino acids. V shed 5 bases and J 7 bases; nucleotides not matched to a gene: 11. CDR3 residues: CASSPTRSGGANEQFF. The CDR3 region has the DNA TGTGCCAGCAGCCCCACCCGGAGCGGGGGGGCTAATGAGCAGTTCTTC.

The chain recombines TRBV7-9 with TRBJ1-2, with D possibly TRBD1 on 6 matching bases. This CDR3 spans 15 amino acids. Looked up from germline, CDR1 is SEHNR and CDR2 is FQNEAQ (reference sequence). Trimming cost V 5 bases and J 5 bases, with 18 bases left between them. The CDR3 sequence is CASSLGTLGEYGYTF. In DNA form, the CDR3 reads TGTGCCAGCAGCCTCGGGACACTGGGGGAGTATGGCTACACCTTC.

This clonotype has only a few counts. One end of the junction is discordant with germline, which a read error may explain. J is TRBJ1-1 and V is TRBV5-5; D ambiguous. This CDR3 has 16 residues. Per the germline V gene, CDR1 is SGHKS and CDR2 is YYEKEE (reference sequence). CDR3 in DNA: TGTGCCAGCAGCTTGGCCGCTGGTCAGCTGAACGCTGAAGCTTTCTTT. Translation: CASSLAAGQLNAEAFF.

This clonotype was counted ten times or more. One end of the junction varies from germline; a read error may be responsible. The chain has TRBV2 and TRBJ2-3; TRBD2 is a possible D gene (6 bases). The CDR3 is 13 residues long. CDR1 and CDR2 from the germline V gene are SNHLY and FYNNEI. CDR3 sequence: CASAGGSTDTQYF. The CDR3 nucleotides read TGTGCCAGCGCTGGGGGGAGCACGGATACGCAGTATTTT.

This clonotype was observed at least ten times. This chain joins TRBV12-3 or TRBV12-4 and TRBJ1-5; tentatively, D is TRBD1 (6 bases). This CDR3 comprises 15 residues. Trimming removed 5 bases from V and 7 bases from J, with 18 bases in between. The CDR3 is CASSLDRLFRQPQHF. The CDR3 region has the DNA TGTGCCAGCAGTCTCGACAGGCTTTTCAGACAGCCCCAGCATTTT.

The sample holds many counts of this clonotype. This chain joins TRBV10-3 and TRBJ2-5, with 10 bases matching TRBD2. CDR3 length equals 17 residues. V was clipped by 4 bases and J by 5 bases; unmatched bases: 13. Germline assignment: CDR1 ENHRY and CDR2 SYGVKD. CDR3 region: CAISGAGTSEGRETQYF. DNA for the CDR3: TGTGCCATCAGTGGTGCCGGGACTAGCGAAGGGCGGGAGACCCAGTACTTC.

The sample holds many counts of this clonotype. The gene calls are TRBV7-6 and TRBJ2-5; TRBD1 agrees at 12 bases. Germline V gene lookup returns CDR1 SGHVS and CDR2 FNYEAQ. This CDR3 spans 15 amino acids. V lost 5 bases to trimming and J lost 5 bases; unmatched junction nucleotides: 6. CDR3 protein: CASSPRDRGPETQYF. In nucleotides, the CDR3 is TGTGCCAGCAGCCCAAGGGACAGGGGGCCGGAGACCCAGTACTTC.

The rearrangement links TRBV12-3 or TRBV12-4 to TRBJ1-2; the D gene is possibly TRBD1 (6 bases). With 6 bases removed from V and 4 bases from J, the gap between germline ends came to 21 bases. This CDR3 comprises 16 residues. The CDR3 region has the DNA TGTGCCAGCAGGGGGGGGCCGGGGGAAAGGGGCTATGGCTACACCTTC. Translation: CASRGGPGERGYGYTF.

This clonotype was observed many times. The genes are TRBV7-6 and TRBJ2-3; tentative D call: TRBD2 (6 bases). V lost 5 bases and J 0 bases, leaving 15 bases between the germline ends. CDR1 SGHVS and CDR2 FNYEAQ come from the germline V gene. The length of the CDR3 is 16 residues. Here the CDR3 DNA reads TGTGCCAGCAGCCACCTGGGGGGTCCCAGCACAGATACGCAGTATTTT. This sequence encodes CASSHLGGPSTDTQYF.

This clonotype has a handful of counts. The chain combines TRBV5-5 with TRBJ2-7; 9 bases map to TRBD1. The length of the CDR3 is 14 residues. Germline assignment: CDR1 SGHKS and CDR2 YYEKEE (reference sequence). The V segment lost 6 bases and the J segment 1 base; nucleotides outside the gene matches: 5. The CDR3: CASTFGTGSYEQYF. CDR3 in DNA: TGTGCCAGCACTTTCGGGACAGGGTCCTACGAGCAGTACTTC.

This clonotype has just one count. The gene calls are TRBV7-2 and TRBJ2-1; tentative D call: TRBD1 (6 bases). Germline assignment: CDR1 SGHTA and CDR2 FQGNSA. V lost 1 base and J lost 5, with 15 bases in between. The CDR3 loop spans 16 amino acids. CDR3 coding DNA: TGTGCCAGCAGCTTAGGTGGGGGCAGAATCCACAATGAGCAGTTCTTC. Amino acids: CASSLGGGRIHNEQFF.

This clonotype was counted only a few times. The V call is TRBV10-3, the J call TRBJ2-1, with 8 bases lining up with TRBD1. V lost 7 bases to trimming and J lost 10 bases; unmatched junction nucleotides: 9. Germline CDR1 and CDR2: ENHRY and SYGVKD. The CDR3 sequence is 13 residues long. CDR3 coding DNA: TGTGCCATCAAGGACAGGGCTGTCGAGGAGCAGTTCTTC. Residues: CAIKDRAVEEQFF.

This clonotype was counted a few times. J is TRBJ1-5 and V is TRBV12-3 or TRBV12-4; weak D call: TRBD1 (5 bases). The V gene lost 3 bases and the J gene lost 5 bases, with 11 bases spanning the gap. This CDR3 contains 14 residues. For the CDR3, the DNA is TGTGCCAGCAGTTTTGGGGGGTCAGATCAGCCCCAGCATTTT. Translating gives CASSFGGSDQPQHF.

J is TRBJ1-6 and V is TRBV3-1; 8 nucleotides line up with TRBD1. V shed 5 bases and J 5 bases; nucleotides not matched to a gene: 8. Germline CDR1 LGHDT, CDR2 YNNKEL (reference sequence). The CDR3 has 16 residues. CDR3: CASSAHGDRNNSPLHF. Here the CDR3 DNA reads TGTGCCAGCAGCGCACACGGGGACAGGAATAATTCACCCCTCCACTTT.

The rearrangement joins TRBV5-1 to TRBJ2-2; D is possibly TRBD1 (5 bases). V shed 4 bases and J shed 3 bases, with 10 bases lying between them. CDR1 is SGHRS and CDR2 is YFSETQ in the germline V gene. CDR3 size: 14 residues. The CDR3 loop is CASSPGRDTGELFF. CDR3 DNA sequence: TGCGCCAGCAGCCCGGGCAGGGACACCGGGGAGCTGTTTTTT. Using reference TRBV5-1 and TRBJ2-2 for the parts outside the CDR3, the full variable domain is KAGVTQTPRYLIKTRGQQVTLSCSPISGHRSVSWYQQTPGQGLQFLFEYFSETQRNKGNFPGRFSGRQFSNSRSEMNVSTLELGDSALYLCASSPGRDTGELFFGEGSRLTVL.

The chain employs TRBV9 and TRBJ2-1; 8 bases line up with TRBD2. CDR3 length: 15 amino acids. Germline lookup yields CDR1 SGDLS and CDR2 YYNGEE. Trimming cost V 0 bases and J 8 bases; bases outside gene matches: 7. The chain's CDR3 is CASSVEAGARDEQFF. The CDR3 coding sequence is TGTGCCAGCAGCGTAGAAGCGGGGGCGAGGGATGAGCAGTTCTTC. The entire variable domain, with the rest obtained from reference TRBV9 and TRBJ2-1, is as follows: DSGVTQTPKHLITATGQRVTLRCSPRSGDLSVYWYQQSLDQGLQFLIQYYNGEERAKGNILERFSAQQFPDLHSELNLSSLELGDSALYFCASSVEAGARDEQFFGPGTRLTVL.

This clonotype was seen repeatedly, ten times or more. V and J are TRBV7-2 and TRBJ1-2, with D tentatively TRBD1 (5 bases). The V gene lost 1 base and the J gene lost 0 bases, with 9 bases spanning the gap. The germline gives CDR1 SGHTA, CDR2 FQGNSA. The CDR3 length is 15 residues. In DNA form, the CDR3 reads TGTGCCAGCAGCTTAGATCGGGGGGCTAACTATGGCTACACCTTC. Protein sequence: CASSLDRGANYGYTF.

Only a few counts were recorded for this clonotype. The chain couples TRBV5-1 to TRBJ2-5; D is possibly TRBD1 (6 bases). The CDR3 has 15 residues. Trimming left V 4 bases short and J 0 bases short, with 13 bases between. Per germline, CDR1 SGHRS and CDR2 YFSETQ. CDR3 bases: TGCGCCAGCAGCAGATCACAGGGTTACCAAGAGACCCAGTACTTC. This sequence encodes CASSRSQGYQETQYF.

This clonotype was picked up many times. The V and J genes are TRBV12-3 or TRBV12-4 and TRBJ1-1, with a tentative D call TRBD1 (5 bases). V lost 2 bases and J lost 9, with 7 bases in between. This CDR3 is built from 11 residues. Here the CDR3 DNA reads TGTGCCAGCAGTTTAAGGGACCAAGCTTTCTTT. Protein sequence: CASSLRDQAFF.